A single T cell receptor (beta chain) is shown here with its context. What it recognizes is unknown. TCRdb re-derived calls from the 5' RACE reads in MiXCR, one entry per CDR3 protein. This table holds over 150,000 distinct CDR3 sequences, approximately 17% found once. These data originate in a study of T-cell memory formation after mild COVID-19. Points from the study as a whole: The pre-infection memory compartment contained some responding clones, suggesting cross-reactive memory joined.

Trimming shortened V by 1 base and J by 3 bases, and 8 bases separated the two germline ends. Per the germline V gene, CDR1 is LGHDT and CDR2 is YNNKEL (reference sequence). The CDR3 covers 14 residues. This receptor was obtained from a man aged 18 to 30 who had mild COVID-19 (a few samples of this study predate the infection). Cell type and time point are not known. The chain combines TRBV3-1 with TRBJ2-3; D uncertain. The sequencing input was PBMCs or a T cell subset sorted from them (not recorded which). The CDR3 loop is CASSQGPGTDTQYF. CDR3 sequence (DNA): TGTGCCAGCAGCCAAGGGCCCGGTACAGATACGCAGTATTTT.